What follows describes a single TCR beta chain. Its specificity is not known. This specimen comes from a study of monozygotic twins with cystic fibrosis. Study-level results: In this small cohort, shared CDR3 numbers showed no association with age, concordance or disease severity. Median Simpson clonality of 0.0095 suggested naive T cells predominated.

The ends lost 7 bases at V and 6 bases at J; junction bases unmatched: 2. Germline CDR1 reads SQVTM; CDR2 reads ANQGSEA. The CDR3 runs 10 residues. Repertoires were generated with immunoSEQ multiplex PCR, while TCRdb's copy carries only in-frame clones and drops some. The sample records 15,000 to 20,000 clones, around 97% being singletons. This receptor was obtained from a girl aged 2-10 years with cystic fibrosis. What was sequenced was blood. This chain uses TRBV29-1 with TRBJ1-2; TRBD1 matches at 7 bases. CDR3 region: CSDDRDGYTF. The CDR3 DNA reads TGCAGCGACGACAGGGATGGCTACACCTTC.